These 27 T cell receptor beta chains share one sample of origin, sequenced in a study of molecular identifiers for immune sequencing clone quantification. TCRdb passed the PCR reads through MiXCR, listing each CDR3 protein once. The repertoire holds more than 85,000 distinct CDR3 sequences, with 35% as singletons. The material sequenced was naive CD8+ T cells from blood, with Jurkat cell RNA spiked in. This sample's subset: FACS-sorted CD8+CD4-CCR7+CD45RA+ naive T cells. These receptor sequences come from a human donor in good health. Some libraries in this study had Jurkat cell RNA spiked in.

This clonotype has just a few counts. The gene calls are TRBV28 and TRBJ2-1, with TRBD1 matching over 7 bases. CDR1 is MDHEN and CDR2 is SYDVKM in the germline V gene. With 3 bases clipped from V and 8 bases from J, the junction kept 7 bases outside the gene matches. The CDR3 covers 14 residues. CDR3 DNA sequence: TGTGCCAGCAGTTTCGATGGGACAGTGTATGAGCAGTTCTTC. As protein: CASSFDGTVYEQFF.

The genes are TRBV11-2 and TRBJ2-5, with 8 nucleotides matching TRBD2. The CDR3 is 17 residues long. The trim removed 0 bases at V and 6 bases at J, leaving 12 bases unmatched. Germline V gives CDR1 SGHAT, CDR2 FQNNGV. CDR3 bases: TGTGCCAGCAGCTTAGATCCGGGGGGGGGACGCGTGAAGACCCAGTACTTC. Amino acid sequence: CASSLDPGGGRVKTQYF.

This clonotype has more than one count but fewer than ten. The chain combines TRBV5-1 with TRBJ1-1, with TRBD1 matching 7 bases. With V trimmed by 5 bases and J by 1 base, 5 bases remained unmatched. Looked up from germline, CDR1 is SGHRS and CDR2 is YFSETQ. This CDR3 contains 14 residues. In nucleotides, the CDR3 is TGCGCCAGCAGTTTTACAGGGGCGAACACTGAAGCTTTCTTT. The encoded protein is CASSFTGANTEAFF.

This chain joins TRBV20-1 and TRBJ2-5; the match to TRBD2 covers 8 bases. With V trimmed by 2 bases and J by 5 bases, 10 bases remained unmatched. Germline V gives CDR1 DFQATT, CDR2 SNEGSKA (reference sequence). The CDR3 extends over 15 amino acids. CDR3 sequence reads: CSARPLGRGTETQYF. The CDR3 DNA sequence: TGCAGTGCTAGACCTCTCGGGAGGGGGACTGAGACCCAGTACTTC.

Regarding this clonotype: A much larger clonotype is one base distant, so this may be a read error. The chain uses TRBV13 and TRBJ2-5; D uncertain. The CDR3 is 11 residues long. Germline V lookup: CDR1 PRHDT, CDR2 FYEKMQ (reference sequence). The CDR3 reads CASGLDETQYF. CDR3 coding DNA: TGTGCCAGCGGCTTAGACGAGACCCAGTACTTC.

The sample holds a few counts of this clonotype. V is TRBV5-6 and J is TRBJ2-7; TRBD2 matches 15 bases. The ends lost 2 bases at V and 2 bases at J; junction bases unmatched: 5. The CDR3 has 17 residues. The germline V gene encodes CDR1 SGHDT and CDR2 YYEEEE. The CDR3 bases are TGTGCCAGCAGCTTTGGACTAGCGGGAGGGCCTACCTACGAGCAGTACTTC. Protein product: CASSFGLAGGPTYEQYF.

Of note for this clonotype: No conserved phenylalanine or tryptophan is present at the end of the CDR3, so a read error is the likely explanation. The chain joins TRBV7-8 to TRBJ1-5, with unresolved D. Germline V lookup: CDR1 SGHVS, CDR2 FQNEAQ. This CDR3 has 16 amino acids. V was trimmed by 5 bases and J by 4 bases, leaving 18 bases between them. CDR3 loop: CASSPRARPGNQPQHL. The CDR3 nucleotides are TGTGCCAGCAGCCCGAGGGCCAGACCGGGGAATCAGCCCCAGCATTTA.

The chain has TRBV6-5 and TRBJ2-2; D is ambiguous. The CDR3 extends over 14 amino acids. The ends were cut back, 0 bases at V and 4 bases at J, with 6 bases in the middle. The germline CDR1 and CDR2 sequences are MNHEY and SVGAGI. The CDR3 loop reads CASSYSYRTGELFF. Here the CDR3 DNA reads TGTGCCAGCAGTTACTCTTACCGCACCGGGGAGCTGTTTTTT.

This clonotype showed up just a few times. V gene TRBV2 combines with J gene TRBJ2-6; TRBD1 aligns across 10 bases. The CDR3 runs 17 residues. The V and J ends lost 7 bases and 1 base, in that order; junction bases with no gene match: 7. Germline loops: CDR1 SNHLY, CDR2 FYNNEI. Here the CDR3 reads CASKRQGAGSGANVLTF. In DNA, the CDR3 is TGTGCCAGCAAAAGACAGGGGGCGGGATCTGGGGCCAACGTCCTGACTTTC.

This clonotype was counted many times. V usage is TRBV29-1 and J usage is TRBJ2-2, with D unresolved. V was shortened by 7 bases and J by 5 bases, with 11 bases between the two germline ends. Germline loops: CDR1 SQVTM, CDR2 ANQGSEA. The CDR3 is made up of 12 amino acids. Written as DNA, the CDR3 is TGCAGCGCAAAAGGGTCTACCGGGGAGCTGTTTTTT. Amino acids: CSAKGSTGELFF.

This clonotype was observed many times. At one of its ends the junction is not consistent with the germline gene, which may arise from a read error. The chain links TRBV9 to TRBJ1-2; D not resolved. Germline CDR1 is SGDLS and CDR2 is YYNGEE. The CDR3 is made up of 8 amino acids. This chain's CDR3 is CASSSLAF. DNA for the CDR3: TGTGCCAGCAGCTCTCTCGCCTTC.

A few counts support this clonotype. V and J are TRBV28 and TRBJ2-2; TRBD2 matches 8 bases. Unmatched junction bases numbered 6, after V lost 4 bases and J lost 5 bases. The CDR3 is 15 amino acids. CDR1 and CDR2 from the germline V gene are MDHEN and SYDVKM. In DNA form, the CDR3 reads TGTGCCAGCAGTTCCGGACTAGCCAGGACCGGGGAGCTGTTTTTT. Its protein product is CASSSGLARTGELFF.

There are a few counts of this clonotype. The CDR3: CASSKALVRRREQYF. CDR3 in DNA: TGTGCCAGCAGCAAAGCTTTAGTGCGCCGTCGCGAGCAGTACTTC. The rearrangement uses TRBV21-1 and TRBJ2-7; the table's D call, TRBD1, was not checked against the DNA. TRBV21-1 counts as a pseudogene. The CDR3 covers 15 residues.

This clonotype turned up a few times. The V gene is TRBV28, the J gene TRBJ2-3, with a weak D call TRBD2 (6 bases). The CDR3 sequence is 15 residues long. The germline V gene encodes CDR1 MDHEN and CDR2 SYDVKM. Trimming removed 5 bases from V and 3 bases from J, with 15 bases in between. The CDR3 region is CASSPRPGGTDTQYF. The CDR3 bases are TGTGCCAGCAGTCCCCGTCCCGGGGGAACAGATACGCAGTATTTT.

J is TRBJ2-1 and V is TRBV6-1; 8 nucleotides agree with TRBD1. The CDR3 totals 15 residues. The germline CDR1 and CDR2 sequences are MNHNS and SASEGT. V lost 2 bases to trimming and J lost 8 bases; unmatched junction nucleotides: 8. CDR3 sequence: CASSESETGVYEQFF. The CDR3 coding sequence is TGTGCCAGCAGTGAAAGTGAGACAGGGGTCTATGAGCAGTTCTTC.

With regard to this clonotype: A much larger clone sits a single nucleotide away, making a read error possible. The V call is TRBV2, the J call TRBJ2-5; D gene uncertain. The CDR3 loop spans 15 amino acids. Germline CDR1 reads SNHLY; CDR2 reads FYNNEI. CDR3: CAGSEVWRSQETQYF. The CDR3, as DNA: TGTGCCGGCAGTGAAGTATGGCGGAGCCAAGAGACCCAGTACTTC. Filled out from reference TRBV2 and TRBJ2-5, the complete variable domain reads EPEVTQTPSHQVTQMGQEVILRCVPISNHLYFYWYRQILGQKVEFLVSFYNNEISEKSEIFDDQFSVERPDGSNFTLKIRSTKLEDSAMYFCAGSEVWRSQETQYFGPGTRLLVL.

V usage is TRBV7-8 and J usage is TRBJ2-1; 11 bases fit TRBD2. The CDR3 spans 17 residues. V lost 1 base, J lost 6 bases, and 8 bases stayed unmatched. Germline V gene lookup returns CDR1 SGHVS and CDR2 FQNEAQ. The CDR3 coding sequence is TGTGCCAGCAGCTTAGAGACCGGGACTAGCGGATCCAATGAGCAGTTCTTC. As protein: CASSLETGTSGSNEQFF.

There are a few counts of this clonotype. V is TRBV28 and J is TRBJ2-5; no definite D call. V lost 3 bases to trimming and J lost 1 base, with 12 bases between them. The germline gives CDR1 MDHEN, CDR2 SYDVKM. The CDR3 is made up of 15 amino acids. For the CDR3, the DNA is TGTGCCAGCAGTTTCTCGGCATCAATCCAAGAGACCCAGTACTTC. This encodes CASSFSASIQETQYF.

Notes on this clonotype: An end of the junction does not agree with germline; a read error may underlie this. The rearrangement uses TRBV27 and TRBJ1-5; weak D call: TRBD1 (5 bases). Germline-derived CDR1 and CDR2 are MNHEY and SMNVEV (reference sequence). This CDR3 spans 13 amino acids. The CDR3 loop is CASSQGSNQPLHF. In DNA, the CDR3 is TGTGCCAGCAGTCAGGGTAGCAATCAGCCCCTGCATTTT.

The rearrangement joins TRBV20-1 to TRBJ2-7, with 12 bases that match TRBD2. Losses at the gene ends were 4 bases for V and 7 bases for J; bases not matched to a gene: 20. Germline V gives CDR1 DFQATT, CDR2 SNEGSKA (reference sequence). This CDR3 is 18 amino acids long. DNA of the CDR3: TGCAGTGCTACCTCGGCCCGCGGGACTAGCGGGCTCCTCCTTGAGCAGTACTTC. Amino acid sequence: CSATSARGTSGLLLEQYF.

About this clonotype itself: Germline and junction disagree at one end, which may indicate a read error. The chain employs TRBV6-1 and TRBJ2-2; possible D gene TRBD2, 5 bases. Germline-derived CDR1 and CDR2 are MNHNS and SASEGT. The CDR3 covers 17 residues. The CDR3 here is CASSDPPAPSAPGELSF. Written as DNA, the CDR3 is TGTGCCAGCAGTGACCCTCCGGCCCCGTCCGCACCCGGGGAGCTGTCTTTT.

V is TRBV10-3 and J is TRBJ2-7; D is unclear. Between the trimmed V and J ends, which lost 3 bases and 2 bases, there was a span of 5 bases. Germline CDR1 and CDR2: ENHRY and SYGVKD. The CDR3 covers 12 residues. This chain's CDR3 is CAISEPPYEQYF. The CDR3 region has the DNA TGTGCCATCAGTGAACCCCCCTACGAGCAGTACTTC.

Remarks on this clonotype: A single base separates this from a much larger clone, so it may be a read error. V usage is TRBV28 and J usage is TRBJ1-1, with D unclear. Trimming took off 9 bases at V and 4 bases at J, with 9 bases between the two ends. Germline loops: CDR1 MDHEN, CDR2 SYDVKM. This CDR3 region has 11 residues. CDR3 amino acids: CAREGSTEAFF. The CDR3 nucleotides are TGTGCCAGAGAGGGATCCACTGAAGCTTTCTTT.

DNA for the CDR3: TGTGCCAGCAGTCAAACAGGTTACTACGAGCAGTACTTC. Translated, it gives CASSQTGYYEQYF. This chain connects TRBV28 to TRBJ2-7; tentative D call: TRBD1 (5 bases). Trimming took 5 bases from V and 3 from J, leaving 11 bases between them. Germline lookup yields CDR1 MDHEN and CDR2 SYDVKM. The CDR3 extends over 13 amino acids.

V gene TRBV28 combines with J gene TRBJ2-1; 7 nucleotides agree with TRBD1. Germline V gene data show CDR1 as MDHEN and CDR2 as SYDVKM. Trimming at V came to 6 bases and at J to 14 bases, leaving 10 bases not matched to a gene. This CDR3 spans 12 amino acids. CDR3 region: CASRPAGGVKFF. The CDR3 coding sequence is TGTGCCAGCAGACCTGCAGGGGGAGTAAAGTTCTTC.

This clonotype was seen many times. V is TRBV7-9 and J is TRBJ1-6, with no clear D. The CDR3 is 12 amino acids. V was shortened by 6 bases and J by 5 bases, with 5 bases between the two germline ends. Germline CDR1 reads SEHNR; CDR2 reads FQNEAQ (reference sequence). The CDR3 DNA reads TGTGCCAGCAGATTCGATAATTCACCCCTCCACTTT. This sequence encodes CASRFDNSPLHF.

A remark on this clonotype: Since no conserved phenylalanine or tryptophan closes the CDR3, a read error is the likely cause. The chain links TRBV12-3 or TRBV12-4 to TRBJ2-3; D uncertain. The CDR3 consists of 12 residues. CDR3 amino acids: CASSFLTDTQYL. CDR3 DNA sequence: TGTGCCAGCAGTTTCTTAACAGACACGCAGTATCTT.